This record concerns one T cell receptor beta chain sequence. In the original workflow: Estimation of nucleated cell counts relied on the amplification of reference gene primers. The data were produced by immunoSEQ multiplex PCR, yet TCRdb's version contains in-frame clones alone and is incomplete. That table is the source of V, J and clone size, and D and trimming were worked out from the DNA. The table includes about 67,000 clones, around 85% detected once. The data were taken from a study of blood T cell repertoires in COVID-19. About the study: Samples representing acute and convalescent COVID-19 were sourced from the United States, Italy and Spain. T cells, B-cell-depleted T cells, or PBMCs provided the cDNA or gDNA that served as material.

Sequenced material: peripheral blood. This receptor was identified in a man in his fifties with active COVID-19.

The CDR3 here is CASSPTRQGYGEQYF. The CDR3 DNA is TGTGCCAGCAGCCCCACACGGCAGGGGTATGGCGAGCAGTACTTC. This chain links TRBV9 with TRBJ2-7; tentative D call: TRBD1 (6 bases). Trimming took 4 bases from V and 6 from J, leaving 20 bases between them. Germline V CDR1 and CDR2: SGDLS, YYNGEE. CDR3 length: 15 residues.